This passage covers 5 T cell receptor beta chains from one sample sequenced in a study of spatial heterogeneity in lung cancer. MiXCR was run by TCRdb on the 5' RACE reads, yielding one entry per CDR3 protein. The sample holds roughly 7,000 distinct CDR3 sequences, approximately 7% seen once. Time point defined: sample taken at primary tumor resection. No cell sorting; template was whole RNA from tumor, lung tissue or PBMC. Sequencing was performed on PBMCs, taken at surgery. The source is a male donor with early-stage non-small cell lung cancer.

In its sample, this clonotype was seen many times. Found in a library prepared for alpha chains, this beta chain is an off-target read, and its abundance has little meaning. This sequence joins TRBV15 and TRBJ2-5; TRBD2 agrees at 8 bases. This CDR3 is built from 15 residues. V lost 1 base, J lost 4 bases, and 5 bases stayed unmatched. Per germline, CDR1 LNHNV and CDR2 YYDKDF (reference sequence). CDR3 sequence (DNA): TGTGCCACCAGCAGAGGCCGGGGGGGCGGAGAGACCCAGTACTTC. The encoded protein is CATSRGRGGGETQYF.

This clonotype was recorded many times. This beta chain is a stray sequence in a library constructed for alpha chains; its clone size is not meaningful. The rearrangement uses TRBV24-1 and TRBJ2-1, with 10 bases identical to TRBD1. Germline CDR1 KGHDR, CDR2 SFDVKD. The length of the CDR3 is 17 residues. J gave up 8 bases and V 0 bases, and 9 bases lay outside the gene matches. CDR3 DNA sequence: TGTGCCACCAGTGATTTGGGACAGGGGGAAGTATCGGATGAGCAGTTCTTC. Its translation is CATSDLGQGEVSDEQFF.

This clonotype occurred many times. This beta chain slipped into a library made for alpha chains as a stray read, so its size is not meaningful. This chain connects TRBV6-1 to TRBJ1-5; D is uncertain. Trimming took 2 bases from V and 7 from J, leaving 9 bases between them. The CDR3 has 13 amino acids. CDR1 and CDR2 from the germline V gene are MNHNS and SASEGT. CDR3 region: CASSEREKQPQHF. CDR3 DNA: TGTGCCAGCAGTGAAAGAGAGAAACAGCCCCAGCATTTT.

The table lists this clonotype with many counts. This beta chain is an unintended read in a library built for alpha chains; its size means little. The chain couples TRBV7-9 to TRBJ1-6; D possibly corresponds to TRBD1 (5 bases). The germline V gene encodes CDR1 SEHNR and CDR2 FQNEAQ (reference sequence). The CDR3 contains 14 residues. Trimming left V 4 bases short and J 11 bases short, with 15 bases between. CDR3 coding DNA: TGTGCCAGCAGCTCAGTCGGGGGGAGGCCACCCCTCCACTTT. It encodes CASSSVGGRPPLHF.

This clonotype was detected ten times or more. This beta chain lies outside the target of a library built for alpha chains; its clone size means little. The rearrangement uses TRBV5-1 and TRBJ1-1; D unclear. Deletions cut 5 bases from V and 1 base from J, with 18 bases between. This CDR3 is built from 16 residues. Germline CDR1 is SGHRS and CDR2 is YFSETQ. The DNA of the CDR3 is TGCGCCAGCAGAACATTCGGCGGACTCAGGAACACTGAAGCTTTCTTT. Protein sequence: CASRTFGGLRNTEAFF.